The 21 T cell receptor beta chains below were found in one sample sequenced in a study of T cell responses to AZD1222 COVID-19 vaccine. The protocol was immunoSEQ multiplex PCR, while the TCRdb copy is restricted to in-frame clones and leaves out a portion. The sample contains approximately 120,000 clones, about 87% of which appear only once. The input for sequencing was peripheral blood, taken on day 0 of AZD1222 vaccination. Source of these receptors: an adult in good health.

This chain connects TRBV11-1 to TRBJ2-7; D possibly corresponds to TRBD1 (6 bases). V was clipped by 5 bases and J by 1 base, with 18 bases between them. CDR3 length: 16 residues. Germline V gene data show CDR1 as SGHAT and CDR2 as FQDESV (reference sequence). The CDR3 loop reads CASSRGDTSFSYEQYF. CDR3 nucleotides: TGTGCCAGCAGCCGAGGGGACACGTCTTTTTCCTACGAGCAGTACTTC.

J is TRBJ1-2 and V is TRBV5-1; the match to TRBD1 covers 8 bases. The CDR3 is made up of 14 amino acids. Trimming cost V 5 bases and J 1 base; bases outside gene matches: 4. Germline CDR1 SGHRS, CDR2 YFSETQ. The CDR3 is CASSATGDNYGYTF. The CDR3 coding sequence is TGCGCCAGCAGTGCGACAGGGGATAACTATGGCTACACCTTC.

This chain uses TRBV24-1 with TRBJ1-1, with D possibly TRBD1 on 6 matching bases. The CDR3 is 15 amino acids. V was pared by 6 bases and J by 5 bases, with 18 bases between. Germline lookup yields CDR1 KGHDR and CDR2 SFDVKD. CDR3 nucleotide sequence: TGTGCCACCAGTCACCGGGTAGGGGGAACAACTGAAGCTTTCTTT. Translation gives CATSHRVGGTTEAFF.

CDR3 nucleotides: TGTGCCAGCTCACCACAGGGACAGGGTTACTATGGCTACACCTTC. Translated, it gives CASSPQGQGYYGYTF. The chain carries TRBV18 and TRBJ1-2; 9 nucleotides align to TRBD1. Losses at the gene ends were 1 base for V and 3 bases for J; bases not matched to a gene: 3. Germline V lookup: CDR1 KGHSH, CDR2 LQKENI. The CDR3 has 15 amino acids.

CDR3 in amino acids: CATSDRPNRQNEQFF. DNA for the CDR3: TGTGCCACCAGTGACCGCCCCAATCGGCAAAATGAGCAGTTCTTC. The V gene is TRBV24-1, the J gene TRBJ2-1; D unresolved. The CDR3 runs 15 residues. Germline V gives CDR1 KGHDR, CDR2 SFDVKD. V was shortened by 4 bases and J by 7 bases, with 16 bases between the two germline ends.

The chain carries TRBV10-2 and TRBJ2-2, with 15 bases matching TRBD2. This CDR3 has 18 residues. Germline CDR1 and CDR2: WSHSY and SAAADI. V lost 2 bases and J lost 7; bases outside the gene matches: 8. The CDR3 is CASSEGLAGGPYGGELFF. The CDR3, as DNA: TGCGCCAGCAGTGAGGGACTAGCGGGAGGGCCTTATGGCGGGGAGCTGTTTTTT.

The chain has TRBV24-1 and TRBJ2-3; 12 bases agree with TRBD1. Per the germline V gene, CDR1 is KGHDR and CDR2 is SFDVKD. This CDR3 has 14 amino acids. V was pared by 10 bases and J by 4 bases, with 5 bases of the junction left unmatched. The CDR3, as DNA: TGTGCCACTGGCGGGACAGGGGGCCCAGATACGCAGTATTTT. This codes for CATGGTGGPDTQYF.

V and J are TRBV19 and TRBJ1-2; possible D gene TRBD1, 5 bases. This CDR3 comprises 14 residues. Germline-derived CDR1 and CDR2 are LNHDA and SQIVND (reference sequence). V lost 1 base, J lost 4 bases, and 10 bases lay in between. The CDR3 nucleotides read TGTGCCAGTAGTATAGCAGGGTTTGGCTATGGCTACACCTTC. It translates to CASSIAGFGYGYTF.

The chain links TRBV25-1 to TRBJ2-7, with 8 nucleotides matching TRBD2. V lost 8 bases to trimming and J lost 5 bases; unmatched junction nucleotides: 14. Per germline, CDR1 MGHDK and CDR2 SYGVNS. The CDR3 consists of 15 residues. The CDR3 sequence: CASSGETGGRNEQYF. The CDR3 DNA is TGTGCCAGCTCAGGGGAGACGGGGGGGCGCAACGAGCAGTACTTC.

V usage is TRBV11-2 and J usage is TRBJ1-2; D might be TRBD1 (6 bases). The V end lost 0 bases, the J end lost 7 bases, and 15 bases lay between the germline ends. The germline V gene has CDR1 SGHAT and CDR2 FQNNGV. The CDR3 is 15 amino acids. This CDR3 reads CASSLDRGSMFGYTF. In DNA form, the CDR3 reads TGTGCCAGCAGCTTAGACAGGGGATCCATGTTTGGCTACACCTTC.

This chain links TRBV5-1 with TRBJ2-3, with 8 bases matching TRBD2. In germline, CDR1 is SGHRS, CDR2 YFSETQ. This CDR3 region has 17 residues. V was clipped by 1 base and J by 2 bases; unmatched bases: 9. DNA of the CDR3: TGCGCCAGCAGCTTGAAATTCGGCGGGGGGACCACAGATACGCAGTATTTT. Its protein product is CASSLKFGGGTTDTQYF.

The chain is built from TRBV11-1 and TRBJ1-4; tentative D call: TRBD1 (6 bases). V lost 5 bases and J 5 bases, leaving 9 bases between the germline ends. This CDR3 contains 13 residues. Germline CDR1 and CDR2: SGHAT and FQDESV (reference sequence). The CDR3 DNA follows: TGTGCCAGCAGCCCAGGGGAAAATGAAAAACTGTTTTTT. Translated: CASSPGENEKLFF.

The J gene is TRBJ2-5, the V gene TRBV18; TRBD2 is a possible D gene (5 bases). Looked up from germline, CDR1 is KGHSH and CDR2 is LQKENI. Trimming removed 0 bases from V and 5 bases from J, with 13 bases in between. This CDR3 has 15 amino acids. DNA of the CDR3: TGTGCCAGCTCACCACCGGTATCTGGGAGCGAGACCCAGTACTTC. It codes for CASSPPVSGSETQYF.

As DNA, the CDR3 is TGTGCCAGCAGCCAAGATCTGAACCAGCGGGGGTTGGAGACCCAGTACTTC. Translating it yields CASSQDLNQRGLETQYF. The chain employs TRBV4-2 and TRBJ2-5; 8 bases line up with TRBD2. Germline trimming cut 0 bases from V and 5 bases from J; bases unmatched to any gene: 11. The germline V gene encodes CDR1 LGHNA and CDR2 YNFKEQ. CDR3 length: 17 amino acids.

The chain carries TRBV27 and TRBJ1-2, with 8 bases that match TRBD1. The CDR3 is 16 residues long. Germline CDR1 is MNHEY and CDR2 is SMNVEV (reference sequence). J was trimmed by 4 bases and V by 2 bases; bases with no gene match: 9. DNA of the CDR3: TGTGCCAGCAGTTTACGTCCAGGGGGCGCGCCCTATGGCTACACCTTC. This codes for CASSLRPGGAPYGYTF.

V and J are TRBV10-3 and TRBJ1-1; D might be TRBD1 (5 bases). This CDR3 has 14 residues. Trimming removed 11 bases at V and 1 base at J, with 17 bases between. The germline CDR1 and CDR2 sequences are ENHRY and SYGVKD. CDR3 sequence (DNA): TGTGCCTCCCTGGGAACTGGGGCGAACACTGAAGCTTTCTTT. Protein: CASLGTGANTEAFF.

CDR3 residues: CASRPTGGGNTIYF. The CDR3 DNA reads TGTGCCAGCAGGCCGACAGGGGGAGGAAACACCATATATTTT. This rearrangement joins TRBV27 to TRBJ1-3; TRBD1 agrees at 9 bases. From germline, CDR1 is MNHEY and CDR2 SMNVEV (reference sequence). The CDR3 is made up of 14 amino acids. Losses at the gene ends were 6 bases for V and 4 bases for J; bases not matched to a gene: 4.

The chain is built from TRBV28 and TRBJ2-1, with TRBD2 matching over 12 bases. The CDR3 has 16 residues. After removal of 4 bases from V and 9 bases from J, the junction contained 10 bases not matched to a gene. CDR1 and CDR2 (germline): MDHEN, SYDVKM. CDR3 nucleotides: TGTGCCAGCAGTTCCTCTAGCGGGAGGGCCTTGGGTGAGCAGTTCTTC. Its protein is CASSSSSGRALGEQFF. The variable domain in full, with the rest retrieved from reference TRBV28 and TRBJ2-1, is DVKVTQSSRYLVKRTGEKVFLECVQDMDHENMFWYRQDPGLGLRLIYFSYDVKMKEKGDIPEGYSVSREKKERFSLILESASTNQTSMYLCASSSSSGRALGEQFFGPGTRLTVL.

V and J are TRBV9 and TRBJ2-6; 7 nucleotides match TRBD1. CDR3 length: 19 residues. Germline-derived CDR1 and CDR2 are SGDLS and YYNGEE. J was trimmed by 0 bases and V by 4 bases; bases with no gene match: 13. This CDR3 reads CASSSNPSTGYSGANVLTF. Here the CDR3 DNA reads TGTGCCAGCAGCTCAAATCCTTCGACAGGGTACTCTGGGGCCAACGTCCTGACTTTC.

Of note for this clone: The junction shows a germline mismatch at one end, possibly a read error. The chain employs TRBV18 and TRBJ2-7, with a weak D call TRBD2 (6 bases). Germline V CDR1 and CDR2: KGHSH, LQKENI. The CDR3 loop spans 15 amino acids. The CDR3 DNA follows: TGTGCCAGCGGACTCGGGGGTAGGCCCTCCGACGAGCAGTACTTC. This encodes CASGLGGRPSDEQYF.

V gene TRBV18 combines with J gene TRBJ2-1; 7 nucleotides match TRBD2. The J segment lost 3 bases and the V segment lost 6 bases, leaving 14 bases of the junction unmatched. This CDR3 region has 17 residues. In germline, CDR1 is KGHSH, CDR2 LQKENI. CDR3 DNA: TGTGCCAGCTCGGACCGGACTAGTTCGGGATTCTACAATGAGCAGTTCTTC. Its translation is CASSDRTSSGFYNEQFF.